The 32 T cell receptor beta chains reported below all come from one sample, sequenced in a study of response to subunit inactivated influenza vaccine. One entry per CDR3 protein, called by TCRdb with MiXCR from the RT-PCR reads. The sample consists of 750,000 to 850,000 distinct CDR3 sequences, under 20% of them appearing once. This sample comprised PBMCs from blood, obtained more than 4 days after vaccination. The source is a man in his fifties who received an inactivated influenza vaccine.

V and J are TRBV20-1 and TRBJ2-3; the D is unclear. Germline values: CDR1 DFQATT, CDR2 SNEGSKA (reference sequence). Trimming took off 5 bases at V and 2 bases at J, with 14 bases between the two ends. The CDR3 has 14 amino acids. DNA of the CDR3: TGCAGTGCTCCAAGAGCAGCCTTCACAGATACGCAGTATTTT. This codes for CSAPRAAFTDTQYF.

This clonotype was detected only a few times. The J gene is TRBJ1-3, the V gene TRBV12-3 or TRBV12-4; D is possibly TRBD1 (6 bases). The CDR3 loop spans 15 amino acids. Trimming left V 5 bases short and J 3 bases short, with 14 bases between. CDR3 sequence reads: CASSMAGAYGNTIYF. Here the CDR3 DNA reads TGTGCCAGCAGTATGGCAGGGGCCTATGGAAACACCATATATTTT.

This CDR3 is CASSYSSPRLSYEQYF. CDR3 DNA: TGTGCCAGCAGTTACTCGAGTCCCAGGCTCTCCTACGAGCAGTACTTC. The chain couples TRBV6-5 to TRBJ2-7; D is unclear. The CDR3 consists of 16 residues. V was cut by 0 bases and J by 0 bases, with 12 bases left in between. Germline lookup yields CDR1 MNHEY and CDR2 SVGAGI.

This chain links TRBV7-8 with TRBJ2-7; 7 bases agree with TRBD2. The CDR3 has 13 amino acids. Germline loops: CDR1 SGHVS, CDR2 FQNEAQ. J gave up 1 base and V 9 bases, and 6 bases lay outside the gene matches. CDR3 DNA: TGTGCCAGTCGGGGAGGGGTGTCCTACGAGCAGTACTTC. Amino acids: CASRGGVSYEQYF.

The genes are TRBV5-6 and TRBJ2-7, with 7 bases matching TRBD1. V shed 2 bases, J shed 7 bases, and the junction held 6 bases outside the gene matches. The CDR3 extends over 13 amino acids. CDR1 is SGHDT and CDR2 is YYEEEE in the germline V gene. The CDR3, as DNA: TGTGCCAGCAGCTTCACAGGGGTACAAGAGCAGTACTTC. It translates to CASSFTGVQEQYF.

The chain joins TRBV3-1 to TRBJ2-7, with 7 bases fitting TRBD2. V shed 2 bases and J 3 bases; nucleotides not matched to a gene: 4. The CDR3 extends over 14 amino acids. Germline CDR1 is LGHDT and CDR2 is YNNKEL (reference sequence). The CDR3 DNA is TGTGCCAGCAGCCAAAGAGGGGACTACTACGAGCAGTACTTC. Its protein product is CASSQRGDYYEQYF.

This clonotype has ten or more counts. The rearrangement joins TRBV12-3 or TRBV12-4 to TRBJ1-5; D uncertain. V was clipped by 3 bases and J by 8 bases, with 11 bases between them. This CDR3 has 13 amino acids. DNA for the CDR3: TGTGCCAGCAGTTTGACGCGTTCGGAGCCCCAGCATTTT. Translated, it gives CASSLTRSEPQHF.

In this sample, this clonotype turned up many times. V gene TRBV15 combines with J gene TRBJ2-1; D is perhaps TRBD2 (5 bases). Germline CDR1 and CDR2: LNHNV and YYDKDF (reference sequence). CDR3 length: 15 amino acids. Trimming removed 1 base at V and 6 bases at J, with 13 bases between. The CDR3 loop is CATSRVSGSFNEQFF. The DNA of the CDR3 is TGTGCCACCAGCAGAGTATCTGGGAGTTTCAATGAGCAGTTCTTC.

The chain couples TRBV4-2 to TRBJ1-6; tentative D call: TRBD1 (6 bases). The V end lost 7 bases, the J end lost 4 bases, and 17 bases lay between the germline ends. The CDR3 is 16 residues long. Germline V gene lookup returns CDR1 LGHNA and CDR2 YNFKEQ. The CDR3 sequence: CASTLEEGGYNSPLHF. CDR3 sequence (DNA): TGTGCCAGCACACTAGAAGAGGGGGGGTATAATTCACCCCTCCACTTT.

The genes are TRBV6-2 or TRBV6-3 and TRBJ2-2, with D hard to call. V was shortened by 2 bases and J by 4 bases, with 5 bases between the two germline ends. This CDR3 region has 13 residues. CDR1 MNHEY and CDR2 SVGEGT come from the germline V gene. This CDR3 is CASSYSFTGELFF. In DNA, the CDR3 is TGTGCCAGCAGTTACAGCTTCACCGGGGAGCTGTTTTTT.

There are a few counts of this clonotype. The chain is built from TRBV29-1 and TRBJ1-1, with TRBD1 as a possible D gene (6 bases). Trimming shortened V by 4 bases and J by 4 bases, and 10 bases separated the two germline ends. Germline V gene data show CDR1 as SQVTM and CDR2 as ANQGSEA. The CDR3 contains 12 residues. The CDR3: CSVGQAPTEAFF. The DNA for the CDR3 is TGCAGCGTTGGACAGGCTCCCACTGAAGCTTTCTTT.

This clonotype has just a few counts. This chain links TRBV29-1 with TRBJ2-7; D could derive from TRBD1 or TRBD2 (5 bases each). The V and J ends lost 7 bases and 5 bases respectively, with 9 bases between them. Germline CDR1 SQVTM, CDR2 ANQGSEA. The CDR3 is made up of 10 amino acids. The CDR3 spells CSGGDDEQYF. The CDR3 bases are TGCAGCGGAGGGGATGACGAGCAGTACTTC.

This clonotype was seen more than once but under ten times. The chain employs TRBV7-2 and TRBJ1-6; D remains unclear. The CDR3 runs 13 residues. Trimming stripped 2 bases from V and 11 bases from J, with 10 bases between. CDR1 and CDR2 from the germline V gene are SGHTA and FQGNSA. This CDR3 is CASSLMEAPPLHF. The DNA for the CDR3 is TGTGCCAGCAGCTTAATGGAGGCTCCACCCCTCCACTTT. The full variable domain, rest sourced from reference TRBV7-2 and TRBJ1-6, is GAGVSQSPSNKVTEKGKDVELRCDPISGHTALYWYRQSLGQGLEFLIYFQGNSAPDKSGLPSDRFSAERTGGSVSTLTIQRTQQEDSAVYLCASSLMEAPPLHFGNGTRLTVT.

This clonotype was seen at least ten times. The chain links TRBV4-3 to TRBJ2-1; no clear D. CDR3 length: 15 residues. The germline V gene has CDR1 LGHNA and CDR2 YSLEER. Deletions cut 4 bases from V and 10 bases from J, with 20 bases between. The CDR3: CASSLNWSPGREQFF. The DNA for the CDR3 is TGCGCCAGCAGCCTGAATTGGAGCCCAGGTCGGGAGCAGTTCTTC.

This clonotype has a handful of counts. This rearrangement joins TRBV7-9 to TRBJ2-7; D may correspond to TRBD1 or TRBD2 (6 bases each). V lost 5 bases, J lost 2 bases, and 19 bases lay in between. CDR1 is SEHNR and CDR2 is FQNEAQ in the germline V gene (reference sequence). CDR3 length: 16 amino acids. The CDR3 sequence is CASSQERGDIPYEQYF. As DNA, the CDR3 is TGTGCCAGCAGCCAAGAAAGGGGGGACATACCCTACGAGCAGTACTTC.

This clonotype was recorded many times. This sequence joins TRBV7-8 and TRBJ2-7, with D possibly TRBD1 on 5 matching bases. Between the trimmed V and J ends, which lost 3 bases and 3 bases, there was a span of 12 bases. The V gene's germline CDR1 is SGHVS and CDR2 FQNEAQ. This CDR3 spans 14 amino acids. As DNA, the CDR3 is TGTGCCAGCAGCTTCCTAGGGGTGAACTACGAGCAGTACTTC. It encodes CASSFLGVNYEQYF.

In nucleotides, the CDR3 is TGTGCCAGCTCACCGAGCAGGAATTACAATGAGCAGTTCTTC. Translated: CASSPSRNYNEQFF. The chain recombines TRBV18 with TRBJ2-1; D remains ambiguous. Germline V lookup: CDR1 KGHSH, CDR2 LQKENI. Trimming removed 3 bases at V and 4 bases at J, with 10 bases between. The CDR3 length is 14 residues.

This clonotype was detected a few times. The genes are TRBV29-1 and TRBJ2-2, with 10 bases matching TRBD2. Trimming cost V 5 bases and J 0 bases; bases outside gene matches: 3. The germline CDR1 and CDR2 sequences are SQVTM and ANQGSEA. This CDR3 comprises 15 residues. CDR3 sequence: CSVSTSGANTGELFF. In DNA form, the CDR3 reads TGCAGCGTTTCCACTAGCGGGGCGAACACCGGGGAGCTGTTTTTT.

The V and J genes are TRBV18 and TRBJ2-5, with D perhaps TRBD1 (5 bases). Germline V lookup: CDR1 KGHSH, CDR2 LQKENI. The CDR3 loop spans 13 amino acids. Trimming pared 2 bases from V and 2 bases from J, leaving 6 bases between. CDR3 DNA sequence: TGTGCCAGCTCACCAAAGGGGCAAGAGACCCAGTACTTC. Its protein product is CASSPKGQETQYF.

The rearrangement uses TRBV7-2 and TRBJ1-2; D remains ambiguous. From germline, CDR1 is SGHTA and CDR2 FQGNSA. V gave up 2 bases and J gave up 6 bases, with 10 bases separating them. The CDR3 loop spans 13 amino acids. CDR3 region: CASSLSGYDGYTF. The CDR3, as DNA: TGTGCCAGCAGCTTATCGGGGTACGATGGCTACACCTTC.

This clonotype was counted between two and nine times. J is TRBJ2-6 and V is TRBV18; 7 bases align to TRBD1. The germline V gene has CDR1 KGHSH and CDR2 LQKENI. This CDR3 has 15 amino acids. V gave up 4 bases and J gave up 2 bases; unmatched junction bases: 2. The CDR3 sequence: CASSLGTAGANVLTF. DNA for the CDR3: TGTGCCAGCTCACTGGGGACAGCTGGGGCCAACGTCCTGACTTTC.

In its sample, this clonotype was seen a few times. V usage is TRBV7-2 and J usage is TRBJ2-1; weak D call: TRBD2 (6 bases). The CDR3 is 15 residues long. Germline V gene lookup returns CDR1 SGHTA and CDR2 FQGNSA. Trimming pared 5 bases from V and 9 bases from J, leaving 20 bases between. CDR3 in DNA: TGTGCCAGCAGCCCGACTAGTAACCGAGGGAGTGAGCAGTTCTTC. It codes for CASSPTSNRGSEQFF.

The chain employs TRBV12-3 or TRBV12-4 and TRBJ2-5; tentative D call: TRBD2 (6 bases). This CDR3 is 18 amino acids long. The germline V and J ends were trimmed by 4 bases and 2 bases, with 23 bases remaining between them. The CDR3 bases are TGTGCCAGCAGTTCCCCGGGGAGGTGGGGCATAGTACAAGAGACCCAGTACTTC. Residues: CASSSPGRWGIVQETQYF.

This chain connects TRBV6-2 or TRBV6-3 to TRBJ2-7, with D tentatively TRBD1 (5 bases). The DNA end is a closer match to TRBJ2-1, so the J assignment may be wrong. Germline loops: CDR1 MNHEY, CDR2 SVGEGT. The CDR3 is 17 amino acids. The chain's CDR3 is CASSYLKFGQGFDEQFF. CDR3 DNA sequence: TGTGCCAGCAGTTATCTTAAGTTCGGGCAGGGCTTTGACGAGCAGTTCTTC.

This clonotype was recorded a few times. CDR3 residues: CASSARTSGGAFLYF. The CDR3 DNA reads as TGTGCCAGCAGCGCACGGACTAGCGGGGGGGCTTTTCTCTATTTT. The gene calls are TRBV7-2 and TRBJ2-3, with TRBD2 identical over 15 bases. Losses at the gene ends were 5 bases for V and 15 bases for J; bases not matched to a gene: 12. The CDR3 has 15 amino acids. Germline V CDR1 and CDR2: SGHTA, FQGNSA.

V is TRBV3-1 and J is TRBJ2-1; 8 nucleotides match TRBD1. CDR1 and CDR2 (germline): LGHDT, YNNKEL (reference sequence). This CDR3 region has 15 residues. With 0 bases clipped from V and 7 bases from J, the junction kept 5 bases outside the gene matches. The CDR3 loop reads CASSQDGQGWNEQFF. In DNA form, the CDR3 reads TGTGCCAGCAGCCAAGATGGACAGGGATGGAATGAGCAGTTCTTC.

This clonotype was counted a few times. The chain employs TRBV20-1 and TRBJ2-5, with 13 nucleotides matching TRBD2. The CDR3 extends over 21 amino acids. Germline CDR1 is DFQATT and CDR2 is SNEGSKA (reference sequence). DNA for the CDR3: TGCAGCGCCAGTCCTGGGGGCCGAGGACTAGCGGGAGAAGAGGACCAAGAGACCCAGTACTTC. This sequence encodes CSASPGGRGLAGEEDQETQYF.

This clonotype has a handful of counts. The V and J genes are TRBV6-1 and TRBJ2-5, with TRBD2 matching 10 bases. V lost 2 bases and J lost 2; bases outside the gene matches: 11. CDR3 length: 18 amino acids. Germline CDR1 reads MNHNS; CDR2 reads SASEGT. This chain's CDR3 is CASSELVAGGPSQETQYF. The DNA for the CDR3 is TGTGCCAGCAGTGAATTGGTAGCGGGAGGTCCCTCACAAGAGACCCAGTACTTC.

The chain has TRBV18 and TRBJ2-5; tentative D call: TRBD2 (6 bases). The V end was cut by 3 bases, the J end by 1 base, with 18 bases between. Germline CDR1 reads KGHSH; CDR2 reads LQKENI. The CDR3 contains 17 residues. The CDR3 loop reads CASSPYPGVSVQETQYF. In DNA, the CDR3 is TGTGCCAGCTCACCTTATCCGGGAGTTTCGGTCCAAGAGACCCAGTACTTC.

CDR3 sequence: CASSHRDRGQGTGELFF. Here the CDR3 DNA reads TGCGCCAGCAGCCATAGAGACAGGGGGCAAGGCACCGGGGAGCTGTTTTTT. The V and J genes are TRBV4-1 and TRBJ2-2; 10 nucleotides line up with TRBD1. Germline values: CDR1 MGHRA, CDR2 YSYEKL. The J segment lost 4 bases and the V segment lost 3 bases, leaving 8 bases of the junction unmatched. The CDR3 runs to 17 residues.

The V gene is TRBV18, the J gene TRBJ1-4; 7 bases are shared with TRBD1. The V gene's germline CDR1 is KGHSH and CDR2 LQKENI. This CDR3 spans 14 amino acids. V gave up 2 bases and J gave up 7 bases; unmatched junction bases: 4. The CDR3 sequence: CASSPRDSGEKLFF. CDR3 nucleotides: TGTGCCAGCTCACCAAGGGACAGCGGTGAAAAACTGTTTTTT.

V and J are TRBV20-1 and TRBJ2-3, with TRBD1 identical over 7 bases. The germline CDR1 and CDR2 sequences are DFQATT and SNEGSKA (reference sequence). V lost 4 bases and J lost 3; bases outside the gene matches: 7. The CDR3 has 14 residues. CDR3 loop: CSAKKGAATDTQYF. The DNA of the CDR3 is TGCAGTGCTAAGAAGGGGGCGGCGACAGATACGCAGTATTTT.